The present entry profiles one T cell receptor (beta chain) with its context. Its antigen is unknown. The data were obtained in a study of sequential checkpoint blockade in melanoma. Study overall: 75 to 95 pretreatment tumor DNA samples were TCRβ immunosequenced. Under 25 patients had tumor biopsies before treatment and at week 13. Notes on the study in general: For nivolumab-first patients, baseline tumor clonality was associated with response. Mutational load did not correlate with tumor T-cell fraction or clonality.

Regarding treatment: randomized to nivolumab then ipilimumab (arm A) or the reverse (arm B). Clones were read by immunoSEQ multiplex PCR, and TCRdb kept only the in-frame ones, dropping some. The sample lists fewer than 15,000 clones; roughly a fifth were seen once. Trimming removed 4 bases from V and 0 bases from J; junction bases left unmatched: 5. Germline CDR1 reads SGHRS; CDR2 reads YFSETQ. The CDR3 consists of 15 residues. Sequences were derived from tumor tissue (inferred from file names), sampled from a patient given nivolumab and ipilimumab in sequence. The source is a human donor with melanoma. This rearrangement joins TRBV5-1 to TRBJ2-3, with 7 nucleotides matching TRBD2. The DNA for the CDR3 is TGCGCCAGCAGCCCCGCTAGCGGTAGCACAGATACGCAGTATTTT. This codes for CASSPASGSTDTQYF.